Following are 32 T cell receptor beta chains from one sample sequenced in a study of blood T cell repertoires in COVID-19. The repertoire was sequenced with immunoSEQ multiplex PCR; TCRdb's copy has only in-frame clones and lacks some. The data show 250,000 to 300,000 clones, approximately 78% seen once. The source material was PBMCs or T cells enriched from blood (not recorded which). The receptor source for this set is a man in his forties who had been exposed to COVID-19.

The J gene is TRBJ2-5, the V gene TRBV29-1; TRBD1 matches 7 bases. The CDR3 covers 14 residues. The V gene's germline CDR1 is SQVTM and CDR2 ANQGSEA. V was pared by 7 bases and J by 4 bases, with 12 bases of the junction left unmatched. CDR3 amino acids: CSARRQGQLETQYF. The CDR3 DNA follows: TGCAGCGCGCGTCGACAGGGACAATTAGAGACCCAGTACTTC.

The chain combines TRBV19 with TRBJ2-2; 7 bases align to TRBD1. Germline V gene sequence: CDR1 LNHDA, CDR2 SQIVND (reference sequence). V lost 6 bases to trimming and J lost 0 bases; unmatched junction nucleotides: 1. The CDR3 has 14 residues. The CDR3 is CASSGQANTGELFF. CDR3 coding DNA: TGTGCCAGTAGCGGACAGGCGAACACCGGGGAGCTGTTTTTT.

The chain employs TRBV6-2 or TRBV6-3 and TRBJ2-5; 7 bases match TRBD1. Trimming took 4 bases from V and 5 from J; bases not matched to a gene: 4. Per the germline V gene, CDR1 is MNHEY and CDR2 is SVGEGT. This CDR3 is 13 amino acids long. CDR3 residues: CASSSTGFETQYF. The DNA of the CDR3 is TGTGCCAGCAGTTCGACAGGGTTTGAGACCCAGTACTTC.

The genes are TRBV7-6 and TRBJ2-5; 7 bases are shared with TRBD2. The V segment lost 4 bases and the J segment 5 bases; nucleotides outside the gene matches: 7. The CDR3 consists of 14 residues. Germline CDR1 SGHVS, CDR2 FNYEAQ. Written as DNA, the CDR3 is TGTGCCAGCAGCTCCGTCGGACTAGACGAGACCCAGTACTTC. Translation: CASSSVGLDETQYF. The whole variable domain, filled in from reference TRBV7-6 and TRBJ2-5, reads GAGVSQSPRYKVTKRGQDVALRCDPISGHVSLYWYRQALGQGPEFLTYFNYEAQQDKSGLPNDRFSAERPEGSISTLTIQRTEQRDSAMYRCASSSVGLDETQYFGPGTRLLVL.

The CDR3 sequence: CASSWGGLLKFKQYF. The CDR3, as DNA: TGTGCCAGCAGCTGGGGGGGTCTTTTGAAATTCAAGCAGTACTTC. V and J are TRBV7-2 and TRBJ2-7; TRBD2 matches at 7 bases. This CDR3 is built from 15 residues. V lost 4 bases, J lost 8 bases, and 14 bases stayed unmatched. From germline, CDR1 is SGHTA and CDR2 FQGNSA.

V and J are TRBV5-4 and TRBJ2-7; TRBD2 is a possible D gene (7 bases). The CDR3 is made up of 15 amino acids. Germline CDR1 is SGHNT and CDR2 is YYREEE (reference sequence). Trimming removed 0 bases from V and 8 bases from J, with 18 bases in between. The CDR3 sequence: CASSLGGRESFKQYF. The CDR3 coding sequence is TGTGCCAGCAGCTTGGGGGGGCGGGAGAGCTTCAAGCAGTACTTC.

J is TRBJ2-5 and V is TRBV2, with D possibly TRBD2 on 6 matching bases. CDR3 length: 15 residues. CDR1 is SNHLY and CDR2 is FYNNEI in the germline V gene. The V end lost 5 bases, the J end lost 5 bases, and 18 bases lay between the germline ends. For the CDR3, the DNA is TGTGCCAGCAGTACCCATGGGAGGTCGGGTGAGACCCAGTACTTC. Its translation: CASSTHGRSGETQYF.

To note about this clone: Mismatch with germline at one junction end may stem from a read error. The V gene is TRBV7-7, the J gene TRBJ2-1, with TRBD2 matching over 10 bases. The CDR3 contains 15 residues. Germline assignment: CDR1 SSHAT and CDR2 FNYEAQ (reference sequence). CDR3 amino acids: CASSQSGRAYNEQFF. The CDR3 region has the DNA TGTGCTAGCAGCCAAAGCGGGAGGGCCTACAATGAGCAGTTCTTC.

The genes are TRBV12-3 or TRBV12-4 and TRBJ1-1; 8 nucleotides match TRBD1. J gave up 9 bases and V 6 bases, and 9 bases lay outside the gene matches. The length of the CDR3 is 13 residues. The CDR3 DNA sequence: TGTGCCAGCAGAAGGGGGACAGGTGCCAAAGCTTTCTTT. Translated: CASRRGTGAKAFF.

The V call is TRBV5-4, the J call TRBJ2-2; TRBD2 agrees at 9 bases. The V gene end was trimmed by 0 bases and the J gene end by 4 bases; junction bases not matched to a gene: 4. Germline V CDR1 and CDR2: SGHNT, YYREEE (reference sequence). This CDR3 comprises 16 residues. CDR3 residues: CASSLALAGATGELFF. CDR3 nucleotide sequence: TGTGCCAGCAGCTTGGCATTAGCGGGGGCCACCGGGGAGCTGTTTTTT.

J is TRBJ1-6 and V is TRBV7-3, with D maybe TRBD1 (6 bases). The V end was cut by 4 bases, the J end by 8 bases, with 9 bases between. The CDR3 is 13 amino acids. Germline V gene lookup returns CDR1 SGHTA and CDR2 FQGTGA. The CDR3 loop reads CASSSRQDSPLHF. DNA for the CDR3: TGTGCCAGCAGCTCCCGACAGGATTCACCCCTCCACTTT.

The V call is TRBV5-1, the J call TRBJ2-5, with a possible D match to TRBD1 (6 bases). Germline V CDR1 and CDR2: SGHRS, YFSETQ. Trimming removed 3 bases from V and 2 bases from J, with 8 bases in between. The CDR3 runs 13 residues. Written as DNA, the CDR3 is TGCGCCAGCAGCTCCGGACAGCAAGAGACCCAGTACTTC. Amino acid sequence: CASSSGQQETQYF.

The chain recombines TRBV19 with TRBJ2-1; 9 bases fit TRBD2. CDR3 length: 14 residues. The trim removed 4 bases at V and 5 bases at J, leaving 3 bases unmatched. CDR1 is LNHDA, CDR2 SQIVND, per germline (reference sequence). The CDR3 spells CASSKTSGHNEQFF. The CDR3 DNA follows: TGTGCCAGTAGTAAAACTAGCGGGCACAATGAGCAGTTCTTC.

This chain joins TRBV5-1 and TRBJ2-4, with TRBD2 matching 7 bases. The trim removed 0 bases at V and 4 bases at J, leaving 1 base unmatched. CDR1 and CDR2 (germline): SGHRS, YFSETQ. This CDR3 is built from 14 residues. CDR3 sequence reads: CASSLEAGKNIQYF. DNA for the CDR3: TGCGCCAGCAGCTTGGAAGCGGGGAAAAACATTCAGTACTTC. The variable domain in full, with the rest retrieved from reference TRBV5-1 and TRBJ2-4, is KAGVTQTPRYLIKTRGQQVTLSCSPISGHRSVSWYQQTPGQGLQFLFEYFSETQRNKGNFPGRFSGRQFSNSRSEMNVSTLELGDSALYLCASSLEAGKNIQYFGAGTRLSVL.

The J gene is TRBJ1-2, the V gene TRBV29-1; D uncertain. The CDR3 has 11 residues. Germline lookup yields CDR1 SQVTM and CDR2 ANQGSEA. V was trimmed by 1 base and J by 7 bases, leaving 7 bases between them. The CDR3 loop is CSVEASGGYTF. DNA for the CDR3: TGCAGCGTTGAAGCTTCGGGTGGCTACACCTTC.

The chain carries TRBV5-4 and TRBJ2-7; tentatively, D is TRBD1 (6 bases). Looked up from germline, CDR1 is SGHNT and CDR2 is YYREEE (reference sequence). CDR3 length: 17 residues. Trimming shortened V by 2 bases and J by 0 bases, and 18 bases separated the two germline ends. The CDR3 DNA sequence: TGTGCCAGCAGCTTCGGGGACGGGACATATAGCTCCTACGAGCAGTACTTC. Protein: CASSFGDGTYSSYEQYF.

The genes are TRBV5-4 and TRBJ2-3, with 8 bases identical to TRBD2. V shed 2 bases and J 4 bases; nucleotides not matched to a gene: 3. Germline V gene data show CDR1 as SGHNT and CDR2 as YYREEE (reference sequence). This CDR3 comprises 14 residues. For the CDR3, the DNA is TGTGCCAGCAGCTTAGCGGGAGTTGCAGATACGCAGTATTTT. Residues: CASSLAGVADTQYF.

This chain connects TRBV29-1 to TRBJ2-2; TRBD2 agrees at 8 bases. This CDR3 is built from 14 residues. CDR1 is SQVTM and CDR2 is ANQGSEA in the germline V gene. The junction had 7 bases not matched to a gene; V was cut back by 4 bases and J by 6 bases. The CDR3 bases are TGCAGCGTTGGAAGCGGGGGTCTTCCCGGGGAGCTGTTTTTT. It specifies CSVGSGGLPGELFF.

This chain connects TRBV6-5 to TRBJ1-1; weak D call: TRBD1 (5 bases). CDR3 length: 13 amino acids. Germline lookup yields CDR1 MNHEY and CDR2 SVGAGI. Trimming stripped 5 bases from V and 6 bases from J, with 13 bases between. CDR3 DNA: TGTGCCAGCAGTCTTGTAGGAGGGGCTGAAGCTTTCTTT. Translated, it gives CASSLVGGAEAFF.

The chain is built from TRBV3-1 (or the pseudogene TRBV3-2) and TRBJ2-2; the D is unclear. V shed 5 bases and J shed 2 bases, with 6 bases lying between them. Germline assignment: CDR1 LGHDT and CDR2 YNNKEL (reference sequence). The CDR3 covers 13 residues. The CDR3 sequence: CASSFQNTGELFF. DNA of the CDR3: TGTGCCAGCAGCTTTCAAAACACCGGGGAGCTGTTTTTT.

This clone showed up just once. V and J are TRBV27 and TRBJ1-5; D might be TRBD1 (6 bases). Trimming cost V 3 bases and J 9 bases, with 15 bases left between them. Germline loops: CDR1 MNHEY, CDR2 SMNVEV (reference sequence). The CDR3 contains 14 residues. The CDR3 is CASSFSGGGPPQHF. The DNA of the CDR3 is TGTGCCAGCAGTTTCAGTGGCGGGGGCCCGCCCCAGCATTTT.

The chain carries TRBV19 and TRBJ1-1, with 12 nucleotides matching TRBD1. The CDR3 is 15 residues long. Germline assignment: CDR1 LNHDA and CDR2 SQIVND (reference sequence). V was pared by 4 bases and J by 11 bases, with 11 bases of the junction left unmatched. The CDR3 DNA reads TGTGCCAGTAGTAAGCGGGGACAGGGGGCGATTAGTGCTTTCTTT. Its protein product is CASSKRGQGAISAFF.

This chain links TRBV21-1 with TRBJ2-7; whether TRBD1, the table's D call, matches the DNA was not checked. TRBV21-1 is deemed a pseudogene. The length of the CDR3 is 17 residues. This CDR3 is CASSNGRALVLDYEQYF. The CDR3 DNA follows: TGTGCCAGCAGCAATGGCAGGGCTCTGGTATTGGACTACGAGCAGTACTTC.

This clone was observed a handful of times. The V and J genes are TRBV30 and TRBJ1-2; 7 nucleotides line up with TRBD1. Germline V gene sequence: CDR1 GTSNPN, CDR2 SVGIG (reference sequence). The CDR3 has 14 residues. V shed 2 bases, J shed 8 bases, and the junction held 11 bases outside the gene matches. The CDR3, as DNA: TGTGCCTGGAGTCGGGACAGCCGTGCAGGGGGCTACACCTTC. Its protein is CAWSRDSRAGGYTF.

This clone showed up many times. The chain carries TRBV3-1 (or the pseudogene TRBV3-2) and TRBJ2-1, with D uncertain. The ends were cut back, 0 bases at V and 15 bases at J, with 15 bases in the middle. Germline V gene lookup returns CDR1 LGHDT and CDR2 YNNKEL (reference sequence). The CDR3 loop spans 13 amino acids. The CDR3 sequence: CASSQDQVLSLFF. CDR3 coding DNA: TGTGCCAGCAGCCAAGATCAGGTTTTGTCGCTGTTCTTC.

The CDR3 here is CASSTEQGAAGNTIYF. CDR3 sequence (DNA): TGCGCCAGCAGCACGGAACAGGGGGCGGCTGGAAACACCATATATTTT. The chain combines TRBV5-1 with TRBJ1-3; TRBD1 matches at 9 bases. J gave up 2 bases and V 4 bases, and 7 bases lay outside the gene matches. This CDR3 has 16 amino acids. From germline, CDR1 is SGHRS and CDR2 YFSETQ.

The V call is TRBV7-2, the J call TRBJ1-1; D unresolved. Looked up from germline, CDR1 is SGHTA and CDR2 is FQGNSA. This CDR3 has 12 amino acids. The V gene lost 3 bases and the J gene lost 6 bases, with 8 bases spanning the gap. Here the CDR3 reads CASSFYYAEAFF. In DNA, the CDR3 is TGTGCCAGCAGCTTCTATTACGCTGAAGCTTTCTTT.

This chain links TRBV5-6 with TRBJ2-7; D not certain. The CDR3 runs to 14 residues. V was trimmed by 0 bases and J by 3 bases, leaving 10 bases between them. Per the germline V gene, CDR1 is SGHDT and CDR2 is YYEEEE. Here the CDR3 DNA reads TGTGCCAGCAGCTTGGTGGGCCAGATCTACGAGCAGTACTTC. Translation: CASSLVGQIYEQYF. Combining the CDR3 with reference TRBV5-6 and TRBJ2-7 gives the whole variable domain DAGVTQSPTHLIKTRGQQVTLRCSPKSGHDTVSWYQQALGQGPQFIFQYYEEEERQRGNFPDRFSGHQFPNYSSELNVNALLLGDSALYLCASSLVGQIYEQYFGPGTRLTVT.

This clone was found many times. Here the CDR3 DNA reads TGTGCCAGCAAAGGGCAGGGACTGTCCGTGCAGTACTTC. This sequence encodes CASKGQGLSVQYF. The V and J genes are TRBV2 and TRBJ2-7; D might be TRBD2 (6 bases). The CDR3 extends over 13 amino acids. Germline-derived CDR1 and CDR2 are SNHLY and FYNNEI. V lost 7 bases and J 9 bases, leaving 19 bases between the germline ends. Using reference TRBV2 and TRBJ2-7 for the parts outside the CDR3, the full variable domain is EPEVTQTPSHQVTQMGQEVILRCVPISNHLYFYWYRQILGQKVEFLVSFYNNEISEKSEIFDDQFSVERPDGSNFTLKIRSTKLEDSAMYFCASKGQGLSVQYFGPGTRLTVT.

V usage is TRBV9 and J usage is TRBJ1-2, with D possibly TRBD1 on 6 matching bases. V gave up 3 bases and J gave up 6 bases, with 12 bases separating them. The CDR3 is made up of 13 amino acids. Per germline, CDR1 SGDLS and CDR2 YYNGEE. The CDR3 coding sequence is TGTGCCAGCAGCGCTACAGGGACGGATGGCTACACCTTC. This translates into CASSATGTDGYTF. The full variable domain, rest sourced from reference TRBV9 and TRBJ1-2, is DSGVTQTPKHLITATGQRVTLRCSPRSGDLSVYWYQQSLDQGLQFLIQYYNGEERAKGNILERFSAQQFPDLHSELNLSSLELGDSALYFCASSATGTDGYTFGSGTRLTVV.

This clone was seen a handful of times. The V and J genes are TRBV9 and TRBJ2-3; possibly TRBD1 for D (6 bases). The germline V gene encodes CDR1 SGDLS and CDR2 YYNGEE. The CDR3 contains 16 residues. The germline V and J ends were trimmed by 2 bases and 0 bases, with 13 bases remaining between them. In DNA form, the CDR3 reads TGTGCCAGCAGCGTGACAGGCTTTGAAAGCACAGATACGCAGTATTTT. It codes for CASSVTGFESTDTQYF.

This clone was observed a single time. CDR3 sequence reads: CASSAYQGGIQYF. Written as DNA, the CDR3 is TGTGCCAGCAGCGCGTATCAGGGGGGCATTCAGTACTTC. This chain uses TRBV7-3 with TRBJ2-4; perhaps TRBD1 as D (7 bases). This CDR3 has 13 amino acids. Deletions cut 5 bases from V and 9 bases from J, with 14 bases between. Germline assignment: CDR1 SGHTA and CDR2 FQGTGA.